The clone carrying this T cell receptor beta chain was seen repeatedly, ten times or more. Antigen unknown. TCR beta CDR3 regions were amplified from RNA transcripts. HTBI primers drove first-round RT-PCR of the TCR CDR3. TCRdb recomputed calls from the multiplex PCR reads with MiXCR, one row per CDR3 protein. The table shows 480,000 or so distinct CDR3 sequences, with around an eighth occurring only once. The data stem from a study of T cells in Graves' hyperthyroidism and ophthalmopathy. Study-wide points: The model foresaw ophthalmopathy a median roughly 6.6 months prior to onset.

The sequence came from a woman between 18 and 30 years old with Graves' hyperthyroidism. Sequencing was performed on blood.

CDR3 nucleotide sequence: TGTGCCAGCAGCCCCTTGGGCGGCCGGCCGACTAACTATGGCTACACCTTC. It is translated as CASSPLGGRPTNYGYTF. The chain couples TRBV11-3 to TRBJ1-2; no clear D gene. CDR1 SGHNT and CDR2 YENEEA come from the germline V gene. The V end was cut by 5 bases, the J end by 0 bases, with 19 bases between. CDR3 length equals 17 residues.